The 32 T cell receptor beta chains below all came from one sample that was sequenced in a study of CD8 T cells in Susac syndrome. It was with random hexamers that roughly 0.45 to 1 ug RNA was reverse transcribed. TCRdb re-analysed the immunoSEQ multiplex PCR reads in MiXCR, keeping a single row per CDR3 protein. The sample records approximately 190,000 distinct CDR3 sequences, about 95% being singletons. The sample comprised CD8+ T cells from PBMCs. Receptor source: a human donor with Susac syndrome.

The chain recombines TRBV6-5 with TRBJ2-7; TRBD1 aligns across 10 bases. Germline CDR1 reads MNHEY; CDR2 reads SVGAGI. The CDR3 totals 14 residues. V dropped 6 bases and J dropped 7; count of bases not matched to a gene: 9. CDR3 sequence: CASSPRDRGWEQYF. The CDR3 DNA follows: TGTGCCAGCAGCCCCCGGGACAGGGGCTGGGAGCAGTACTTC.

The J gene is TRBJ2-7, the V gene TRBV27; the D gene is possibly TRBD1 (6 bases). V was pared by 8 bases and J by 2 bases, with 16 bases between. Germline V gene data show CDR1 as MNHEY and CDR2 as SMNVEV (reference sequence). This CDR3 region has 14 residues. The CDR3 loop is CASGPGQLAYEQYF. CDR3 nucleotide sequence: TGTGCCAGCGGTCCGGGACAATTAGCCTACGAGCAGTACTTC.

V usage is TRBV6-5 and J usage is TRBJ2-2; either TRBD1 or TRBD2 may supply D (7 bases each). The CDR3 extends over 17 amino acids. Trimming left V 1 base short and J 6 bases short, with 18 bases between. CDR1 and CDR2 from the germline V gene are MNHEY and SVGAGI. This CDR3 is CASSYYRGGARPGELFF. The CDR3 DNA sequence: TGTGCCAGCAGTTACTACAGGGGAGGGGCACGCCCCGGGGAGCTGTTTTTT.

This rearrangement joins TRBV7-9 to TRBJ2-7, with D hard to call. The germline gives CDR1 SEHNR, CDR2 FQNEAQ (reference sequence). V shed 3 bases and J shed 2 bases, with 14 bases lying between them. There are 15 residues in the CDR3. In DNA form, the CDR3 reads TGTGCCAGCAGCTTGGAAGGTACAGTGACCTACGAGCAGTACTTC. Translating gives CASSLEGTVTYEQYF.

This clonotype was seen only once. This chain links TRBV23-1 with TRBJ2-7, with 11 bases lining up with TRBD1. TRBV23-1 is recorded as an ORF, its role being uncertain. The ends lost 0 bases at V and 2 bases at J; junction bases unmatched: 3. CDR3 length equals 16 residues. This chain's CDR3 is CASSQSKGQGAYEQYF. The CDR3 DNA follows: TGCGCCAGCAGTCAATCGAAGGGACAGGGGGCCTACGAGCAGTACTTC.

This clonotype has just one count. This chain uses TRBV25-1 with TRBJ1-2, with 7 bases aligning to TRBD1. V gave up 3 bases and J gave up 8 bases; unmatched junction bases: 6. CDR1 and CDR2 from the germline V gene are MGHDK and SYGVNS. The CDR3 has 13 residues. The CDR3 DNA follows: TGTGCCAGCAGTGAGGGTGCAGGGGGAGGCTACACCTTC. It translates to CASSEGAGGGYTF.

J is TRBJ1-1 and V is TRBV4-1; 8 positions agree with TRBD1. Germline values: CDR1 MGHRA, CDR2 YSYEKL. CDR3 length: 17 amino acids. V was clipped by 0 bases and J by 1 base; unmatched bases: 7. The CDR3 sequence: CASSQESTGQGNTEAFF. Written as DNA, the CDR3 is TGCGCCAGCAGCCAAGAGAGTACTGGACAGGGGAACACTGAAGCTTTCTTT.

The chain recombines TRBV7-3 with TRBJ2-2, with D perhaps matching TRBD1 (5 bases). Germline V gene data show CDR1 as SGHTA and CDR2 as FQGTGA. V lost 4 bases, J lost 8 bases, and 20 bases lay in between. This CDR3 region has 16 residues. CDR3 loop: CASSSDSPSRAGELFF. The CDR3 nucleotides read TGTGCCAGCAGCTCCGACAGCCCCTCGCGAGCGGGGGAGCTGTTTTTT.

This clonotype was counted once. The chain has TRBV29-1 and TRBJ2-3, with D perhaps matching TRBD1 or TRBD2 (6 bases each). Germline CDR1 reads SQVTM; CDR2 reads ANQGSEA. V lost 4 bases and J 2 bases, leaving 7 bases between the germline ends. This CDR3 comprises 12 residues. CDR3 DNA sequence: TGCAGCGTTGCGGGGGCCACAGATACGCAGTATTTT. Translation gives CSVAGATDTQYF.

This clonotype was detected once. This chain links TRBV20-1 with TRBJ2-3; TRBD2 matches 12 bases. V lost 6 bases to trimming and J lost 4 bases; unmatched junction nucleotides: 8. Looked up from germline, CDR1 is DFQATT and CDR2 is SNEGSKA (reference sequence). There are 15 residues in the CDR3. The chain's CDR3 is CSAPLTSGGSDTQYF. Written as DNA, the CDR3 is TGCAGTGCACCTTTGACTAGCGGGGGATCAGATACGCAGTATTTT.

The DNA for the CDR3 is TGTGCCAGCAGCCAAGAGACTACCGATGAGCAGTTCTTC. Protein product: CASSQETTDEQFF. The chain couples TRBV3-1 to TRBJ2-1, with D perhaps TRBD2 (5 bases). Germline V lookup: CDR1 LGHDT, CDR2 YNNKEL (reference sequence). The CDR3 contains 13 residues. Trimming left V 0 bases short and J 8 bases short, with 8 bases between.

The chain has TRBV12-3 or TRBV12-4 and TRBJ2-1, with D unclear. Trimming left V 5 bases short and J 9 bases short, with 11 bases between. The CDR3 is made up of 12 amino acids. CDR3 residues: CASSLPLGEQFF. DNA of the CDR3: TGTGCCAGCAGTCTCCCACTGGGTGAGCAGTTCTTC.

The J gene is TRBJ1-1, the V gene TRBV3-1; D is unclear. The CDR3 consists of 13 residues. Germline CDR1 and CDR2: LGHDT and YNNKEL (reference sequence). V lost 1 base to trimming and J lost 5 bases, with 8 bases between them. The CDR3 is CASSQGWMTEAFF. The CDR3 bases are TGTGCCAGCAGCCAAGGCTGGATGACTGAAGCTTTCTTT.

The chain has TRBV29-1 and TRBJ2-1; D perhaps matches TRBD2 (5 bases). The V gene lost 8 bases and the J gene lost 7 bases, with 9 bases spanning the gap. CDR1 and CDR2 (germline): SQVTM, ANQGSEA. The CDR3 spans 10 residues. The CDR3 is CSLTRNEQFF. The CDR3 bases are TGCAGCCTCACTAGAAATGAGCAGTTCTTC.

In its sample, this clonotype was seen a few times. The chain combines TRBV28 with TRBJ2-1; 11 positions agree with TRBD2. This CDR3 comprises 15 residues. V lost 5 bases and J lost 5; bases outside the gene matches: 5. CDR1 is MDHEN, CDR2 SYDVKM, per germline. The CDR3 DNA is TGTGCCAGCAGTCCCGTACTAGCGGGAGACAATGAGCAGTTCTTC. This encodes CASSPVLAGDNEQFF.

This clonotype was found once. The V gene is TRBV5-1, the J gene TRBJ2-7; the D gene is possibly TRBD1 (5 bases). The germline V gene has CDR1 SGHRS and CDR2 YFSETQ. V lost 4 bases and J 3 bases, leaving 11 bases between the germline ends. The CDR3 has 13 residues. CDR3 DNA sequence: TGCGCCAGCAGCGGCAGGGAAGACTACGAGCAGTACTTC. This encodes CASSGREDYEQYF.

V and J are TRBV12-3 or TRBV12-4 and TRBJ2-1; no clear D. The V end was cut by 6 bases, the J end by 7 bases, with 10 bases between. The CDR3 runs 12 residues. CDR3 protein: CASRPTKNEQFF. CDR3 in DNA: TGTGCCAGCAGACCTACTAAAAATGAGCAGTTCTTC.

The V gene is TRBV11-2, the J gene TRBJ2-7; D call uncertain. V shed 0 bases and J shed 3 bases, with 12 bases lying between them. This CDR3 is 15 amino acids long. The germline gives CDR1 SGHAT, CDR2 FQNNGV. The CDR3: CASSLDMPNIYEQYF. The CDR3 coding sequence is TGTGCCAGCAGCTTAGATATGCCGAACATCTACGAGCAGTACTTC.

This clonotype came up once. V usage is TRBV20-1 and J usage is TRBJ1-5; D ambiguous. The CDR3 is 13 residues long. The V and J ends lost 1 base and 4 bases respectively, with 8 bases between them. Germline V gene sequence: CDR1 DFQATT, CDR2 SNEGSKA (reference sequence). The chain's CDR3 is CSARGSGNQPQHF. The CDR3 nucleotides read TGCAGTGCTAGAGGGTCCGGGAATCAGCCCCAGCATTTT.

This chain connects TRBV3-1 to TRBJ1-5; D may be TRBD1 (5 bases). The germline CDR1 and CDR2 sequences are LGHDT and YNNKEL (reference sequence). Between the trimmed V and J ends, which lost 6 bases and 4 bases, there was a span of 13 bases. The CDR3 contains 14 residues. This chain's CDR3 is CASSPRQHNQPQHF. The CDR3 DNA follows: TGTGCCAGCAGTCCAAGACAGCATAATCAGCCCCAGCATTTT.

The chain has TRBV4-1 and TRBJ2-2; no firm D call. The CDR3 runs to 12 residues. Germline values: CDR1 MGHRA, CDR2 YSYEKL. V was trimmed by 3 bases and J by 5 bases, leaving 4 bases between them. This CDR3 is CASSQTTGELFF. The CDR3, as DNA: TGCGCCAGCAGCCAGACAACCGGGGAGCTGTTTTTT.

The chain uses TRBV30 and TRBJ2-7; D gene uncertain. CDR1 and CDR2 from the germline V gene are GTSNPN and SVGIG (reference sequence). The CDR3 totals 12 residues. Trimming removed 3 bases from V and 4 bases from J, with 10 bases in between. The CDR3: CAWRGSPYEQYF. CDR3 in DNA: TGTGCCTGGAGGGGGTCCCCTTACGAGCAGTACTTC.

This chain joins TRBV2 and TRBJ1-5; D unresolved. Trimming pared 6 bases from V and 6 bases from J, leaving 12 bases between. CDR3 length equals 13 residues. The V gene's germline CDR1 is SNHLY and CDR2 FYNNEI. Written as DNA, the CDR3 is TGTGCCAGCAGGGGGATTCAAAGTCAGCCCCAGCATTTT. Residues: CASRGIQSQPQHF. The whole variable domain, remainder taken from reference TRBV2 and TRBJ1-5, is EPEVTQTPSHQVTQMGQEVILRCVPISNHLYFYWYRQILGQKVEFLVSFYNNEISEKSEIFDDQFSVERPDGSNFTLKIRSTKLEDSAMYFCASRGIQSQPQHFGDGTRLSIL.

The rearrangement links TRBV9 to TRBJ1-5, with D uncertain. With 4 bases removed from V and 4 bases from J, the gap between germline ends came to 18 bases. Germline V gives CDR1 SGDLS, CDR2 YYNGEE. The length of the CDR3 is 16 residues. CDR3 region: CASSPTTDNGNQPQHF. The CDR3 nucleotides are TGTGCCAGCAGCCCAACGACCGACAATGGAAATCAGCCCCAGCATTTT.

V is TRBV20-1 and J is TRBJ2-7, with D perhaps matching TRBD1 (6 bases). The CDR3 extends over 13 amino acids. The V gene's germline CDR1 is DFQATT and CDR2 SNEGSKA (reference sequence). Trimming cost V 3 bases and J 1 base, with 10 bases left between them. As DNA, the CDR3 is TGCAGTGCTAGGGACAGTCTTTCCTACGAGCAGTACTTC. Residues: CSARDSLSYEQYF.

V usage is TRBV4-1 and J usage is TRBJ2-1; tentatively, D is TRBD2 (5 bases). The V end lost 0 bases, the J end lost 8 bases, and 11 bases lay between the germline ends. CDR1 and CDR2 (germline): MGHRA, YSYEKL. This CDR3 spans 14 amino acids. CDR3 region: CASSQERVRYEQFF. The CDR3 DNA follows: TGCGCCAGCAGCCAAGAGCGGGTTCGGTATGAGCAGTTCTTC.

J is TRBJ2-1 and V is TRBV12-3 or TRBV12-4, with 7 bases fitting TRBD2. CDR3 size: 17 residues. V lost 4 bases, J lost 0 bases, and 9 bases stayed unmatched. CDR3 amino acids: CASSSPSGLFSYNEQFF. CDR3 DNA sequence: TGTGCCAGCAGTTCACCTAGCGGACTATTCTCCTACAATGAGCAGTTCTTC.

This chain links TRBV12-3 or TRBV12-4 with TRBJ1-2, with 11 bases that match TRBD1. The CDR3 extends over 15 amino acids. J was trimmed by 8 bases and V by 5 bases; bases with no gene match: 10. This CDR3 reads CASSPDRGPPDGYTF. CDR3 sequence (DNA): TGTGCCAGCAGTCCGGACAGGGGGCCTCCTGACGGCTACACCTTC.

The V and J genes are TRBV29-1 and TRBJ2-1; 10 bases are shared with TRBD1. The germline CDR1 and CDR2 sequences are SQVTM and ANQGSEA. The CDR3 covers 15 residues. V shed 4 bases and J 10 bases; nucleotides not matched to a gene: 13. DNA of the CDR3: TGCAGCGTTGTGGTAGTGGGGACAGGGGAGCGGGAGCAGTTCTTC. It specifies CSVVVVGTGEREQFF.

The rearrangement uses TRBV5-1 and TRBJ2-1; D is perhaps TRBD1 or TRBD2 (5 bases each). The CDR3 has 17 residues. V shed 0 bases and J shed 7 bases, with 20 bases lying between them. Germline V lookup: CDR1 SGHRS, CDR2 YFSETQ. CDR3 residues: CASSLESIPGPRNEQFF. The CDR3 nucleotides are TGCGCCAGCAGCTTGGAGAGTATACCGGGACCCCGAAATGAGCAGTTCTTC.

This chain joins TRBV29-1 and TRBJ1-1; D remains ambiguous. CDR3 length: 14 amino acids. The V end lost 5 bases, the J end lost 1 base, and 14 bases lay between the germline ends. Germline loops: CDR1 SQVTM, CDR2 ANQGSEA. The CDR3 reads CSVSERATNTEAFF. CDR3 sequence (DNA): TGCAGCGTTTCCGAAAGGGCTACGAACACTGAAGCTTTCTTT. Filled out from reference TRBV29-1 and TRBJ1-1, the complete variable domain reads SAVISQKPSRDICQRGTSLTIQCQVDSQVTMMFWYRQQPGQSLTLIATANQGSEATYESGFVIDKFPISRPNLTFSTLTVSNMSPEDSSIYLCSVSERATNTEAFFGQGTRLTVV.

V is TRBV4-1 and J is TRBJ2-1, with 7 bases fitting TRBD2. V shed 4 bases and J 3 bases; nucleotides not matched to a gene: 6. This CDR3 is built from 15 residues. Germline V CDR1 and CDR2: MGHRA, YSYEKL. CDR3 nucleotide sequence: TGCGCCAGCAGCCGGCTGGGGACTAACTACAATGAGCAGTTCTTC. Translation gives CASSRLGTNYNEQFF.